The 29 T cell receptor beta chains below come from one sample, sequenced in a study of OX40 agonist ivuxolimab in advanced cancers. Sequenced by immunoSEQ multiplex PCR; TCRdb stores in-frame clones only, minus some. Of about 81,000 clones listed, approximately 79% are singletons. The source was CD4+ or CD8+ T cells sorted from blood, collected in a trial of the OX40 agonist ivuxolimab. The receptors originated from an adult with an advanced solid tumor such as melanoma, head and neck, liver or kidney cancer.

The V call is TRBV7-9, the J call TRBJ2-7, with D maybe TRBD1 (6 bases). Germline lookup yields CDR1 SEHNR and CDR2 FQNEAQ (reference sequence). The V gene lost 2 bases and the J gene lost 6 bases, with 20 bases spanning the gap. There are 16 residues in the CDR3. The CDR3 protein is CASSLSGSQGLFEQYV. The CDR3 DNA reads TGTGCCAGCAGCTTATCGGGCTCACAGGGTTTGTTCGAGCAGTACGTC.

The chain is built from TRBV19 and TRBJ2-1, with 7 bases fitting TRBD2. J gave up 10 bases and V 4 bases, and 1 base lay outside the gene matches. This CDR3 is built from 11 residues. Looked up from germline, CDR1 is LNHDA and CDR2 is SQIVND (reference sequence). The CDR3 reads CASSTTSEQFF. The CDR3, as DNA: TGTGCCAGTAGTACGACTAGCGAGCAGTTCTTC. Together with reference TRBV19 and TRBJ2-1, the CDR3 gives the full variable domain: DGGITQSPKYLFRKEGQNVTLSCEQNLNHDAMYWYRQDPGQGLRLIYYSQIVNDFQKGDIAEGYSVSREKKESFPLTVTSAQKNPTAFYLCASSTTSEQFFGPGTRLTVL.

A single count supports this clone. The chain is built from TRBV4-1 and TRBJ1-5; D is possibly TRBD1 (5 bases). Trimming took 4 bases from V and 8 from J, leaving 18 bases between them. The germline V gene encodes CDR1 MGHRA and CDR2 YSYEKL. The CDR3 spans 15 residues. CDR3 coding DNA: TGCGCCAGCAGCCCCCATGGAGGGGCTGGTGAGCCCCAGCATTTT. This encodes CASSPHGGAGEPQHF.

This clone occurred a few times. The chain joins TRBV19 to TRBJ2-1; D not resolved. The ends were cut back, 3 bases at V and 3 bases at J, with 6 bases in the middle. CDR3 size: 13 residues. From germline, CDR1 is LNHDA and CDR2 SQIVND (reference sequence). CDR3 DNA: TGTGCCAGTAGTATTAACGGCTACAATGAGCAGTTCTTC. It translates to CASSINGYNEQFF.

A word on this clone: The junction does not match germline at one end; this may be a read error. This chain uses TRBV11-2 with TRBJ2-3; D gene ambiguous. This CDR3 has 13 amino acids. Per the germline V gene, CDR1 is SGHAT and CDR2 is FQNNGV. In DNA, the CDR3 is TGTGCCAGCGGCTTTGGAATATCAGATACGCAGTATTTT. As protein: CASGFGISDTQYF.

The CDR3 protein is CASSPTEGFYNEQFF. For the CDR3, the DNA is TGTGCCAGCAGCCCCACAGAGGGGTTTTACAATGAGCAGTTCTTC. The chain has TRBV11-2 and TRBJ2-1; the D gene could be TRBD1 or TRBD2 (5 bases each). Germline V gives CDR1 SGHAT, CDR2 FQNNGV. V lost 5 bases, J lost 4 bases, and 15 bases lay in between. The CDR3 has 15 residues.

Written as DNA, the CDR3 is TGCAGTGCCGGGATACCTTATGGCTACACCTTC. Translating gives CSAGIPYGYTF. The V call is TRBV20-1, the J call TRBJ1-2; no firm D call. V was clipped by 6 bases and J by 5 bases, with 10 bases between them. Germline V gene lookup returns CDR1 DFQATT and CDR2 SNEGSKA (reference sequence). The length of the CDR3 is 11 residues.

J is TRBJ2-7 and V is TRBV6-6, with D hard to call. The V and J ends lost 5 bases and 0 bases respectively, with 14 bases between them. CDR1 and CDR2 (germline): MNHNY, SVGAGI (reference sequence). CDR3 length equals 15 residues. CDR3 sequence reads: CASSGLSRSSYEQYF. The DNA of the CDR3 is TGTGCCAGCAGTGGGTTGTCAAGGAGCTCCTACGAGCAGTACTTC.

The genes are TRBV5-1 and TRBJ2-3; D is ambiguous. V was pared by 2 bases and J by 2 bases, with 18 bases between. In germline, CDR1 is SGHRS, CDR2 YFSETQ. The length of the CDR3 is 17 residues. DNA of the CDR3: TGCGCCAGCAGCTTTGCTGGGTCTTTTGGGATCACAGATACGCAGTATTTT. It specifies CASSFAGSFGITDTQYF.

The chain links TRBV12-5 to TRBJ2-1; 14 bases fit TRBD2. The CDR3 covers 19 residues. Trimming cost V 2 bases and J 0 bases; bases outside gene matches: 6. Germline CDR1 and CDR2: LGHNT and FRNRAP. This CDR3 reads CASGLSGLAGGRSYNEQFF. The DNA for the CDR3 is TGTGCTAGTGGTTTGTCCGGACTAGCGGGGGGCCGCTCCTACAATGAGCAGTTCTTC.

This sequence joins TRBV4-2 and TRBJ2-2; maybe TRBD1 (5 bases). Trimming pared 0 bases from V and 0 bases from J, leaving 14 bases between. Germline V gene lookup returns CDR1 LGHNA and CDR2 YNFKEQ. The CDR3 length is 18 residues. The CDR3 coding sequence is TGTGCCAGCAGCCAAGATGCGTCGGGCAGGGCGAACACCGGGGAGCTGTTTTTT. The encoded protein is CASSQDASGRANTGELFF.

This sequence joins TRBV19 and TRBJ2-2; 7 nucleotides agree with TRBD1. Germline CDR1 reads LNHDA; CDR2 reads SQIVND (reference sequence). V lost 5 bases, J lost 6 bases, and 9 bases stayed unmatched. CDR3 size: 15 residues. CDR3 DNA sequence: TGTGCCAGTAGTCCGACAGGGCTGCTCGCCGGGGAGCTGTTTTTT. It is translated as CASSPTGLLAGELFF.

This chain connects TRBV7-2 to TRBJ1-6; D is perhaps TRBD1 (5 bases). The germline gives CDR1 SGHTA, CDR2 FQGNSA. The CDR3 sequence is 12 residues long. The V end lost 4 bases, the J end lost 14 bases, and 12 bases lay between the germline ends. DNA of the CDR3: TGTGCCAGCAGCTACGGGGCTAAGGCCCTCCACTTT. Residues: CASSYGAKALHF.

The genes are TRBV6-5 and TRBJ1-1; no reliable D call. The CDR3 sequence is 13 residues long. Trimming took off 7 bases at V and 1 base at J, with 10 bases between the two ends. Germline V gene lookup returns CDR1 MNHEY and CDR2 SVGAGI. CDR3 residues: CASNAGANTEAFF. The CDR3 region has the DNA TGTGCCAGCAACGCCGGAGCGAACACTGAAGCTTTCTTT.

This chain joins TRBV7-3 and TRBJ2-5, with 10 nucleotides matching TRBD2. The CDR3 spans 16 residues. Germline V gives CDR1 SGHTA, CDR2 FQGTGA. V dropped 2 bases and J dropped 3; count of bases not matched to a gene: 6. CDR3 DNA sequence: TGTGCCAGCAGCTTATCTAGCGGGAGAGGAGAAGAGACCCAGTACTTC. It encodes CASSLSSGRGEETQYF.

This clone was found once. V usage is TRBV6-5 and J usage is TRBJ1-2; tentative D call: TRBD1 (6 bases). The CDR3 covers 15 residues. Germline CDR1 reads MNHEY; CDR2 reads SVGAGI. With 5 bases removed from V and 8 bases from J, the gap between germline ends came to 21 bases. The CDR3 reads CASSKSTGAYRGYTF. CDR3 in DNA: TGTGCCAGCAGTAAATCGACAGGAGCCTATAGGGGCTACACCTTC.

The genes are TRBV2 and TRBJ1-5, with TRBD1 as a possible D gene (5 bases). Germline CDR1 is SNHLY and CDR2 is FYNNEI. V dropped 6 bases and J dropped 5 bases, with 11 bases sitting between them. The CDR3 consists of 13 residues. The DNA of the CDR3 is TGTGCCAGCAGACCCGGGGCGGATCAGCCCCAGCATTTT. Amino acids: CASRPGADQPQHF.

The chain links TRBV27 to TRBJ1-2; D unresolved. The CDR3 consists of 13 residues. V was clipped by 2 bases and J by 1 base, with 5 bases between them. Germline V gives CDR1 MNHEY, CDR2 SMNVEV (reference sequence). The CDR3 DNA sequence: TGTGCCAGCAGTTTAACCGTTAACTATGGCTACACCTTC. Amino acid sequence: CASSLTVNYGYTF.

The rearrangement uses TRBV5-5 and TRBJ1-1; D is undetermined. V gave up 4 bases and J gave up 1 base, with 14 bases separating them. CDR1 and CDR2 from the germline V gene are SGHKS and YYEKEE (reference sequence). The CDR3 totals 15 residues. The CDR3 bases are TGTGCCAGCAGCCTCTTCAGGCGGGAGAACACTGAAGCTTTCTTT. Translating gives CASSLFRRENTEAFF. Full variable domain (missing parts from reference TRBV5-5 and TRBJ1-1): DAGVTQSPTHLIKTRGQQVTLRCSPISGHKSVSWYQQVLGQGPQFIFQYYEKEERGRGNFPDRFSARQFPNYSSELNVNALLLGDSALYLCASSLFRRENTEAFFGQGTRLTVV.

V is TRBV2 and J is TRBJ1-2; no firm D call. Trimming took off 4 bases at V and 2 bases at J, with 14 bases between the two ends. The CDR3 contains 15 residues. CDR1 is SNHLY and CDR2 is FYNNEI in the germline V gene. In nucleotides, the CDR3 is TGTGCCAGCAGTGGGAGGCTGGACTTCAACTATGGCTACACCTTC. Amino acid sequence: CASSGRLDFNYGYTF.

The chain is built from TRBV6-1 and TRBJ2-2, with a possible D match to TRBD1 (8 bases). The CDR3 runs 18 residues. The V end was cut by 2 bases, the J end by 0 bases, with 16 bases between. CDR1 is MNHNS, CDR2 SASEGT, per germline. The CDR3, as DNA: TGTGCCAGCAGTGAAAGACAGGGGAGGGTCGCGAACACCGGGGAGCTGTTTTTT. This translates into CASSERQGRVANTGELFF.

This clone is medium-sized within its sample. This specimen includes other DNA sequences encoding the same CDR3. V and J are TRBV10-3 and TRBJ1-5, with 10 bases fitting TRBD1. In germline, CDR1 is ENHRY, CDR2 SYGVKD. J gave up 0 bases and V 8 bases, and 4 bases lay outside the gene matches. This CDR3 is built from 15 residues. The CDR3 spells CAIGTGDYSNQPQHF. The CDR3 DNA follows: TGTGCCATCGGGACAGGGGACTATAGCAATCAGCCCCAGCATTTT.

V and J are TRBV19 and TRBJ2-5, with 10 bases aligning to TRBD2. Unmatched junction bases numbered 4, after V lost 4 bases and J lost 2 bases. Germline V gene sequence: CDR1 LNHDA, CDR2 SQIVND (reference sequence). CDR3 length: 15 residues. The CDR3: CASSRLAGIQETQYF. The CDR3 nucleotides are TGTGCCAGTAGTAGACTAGCGGGCATTCAAGAGACCCAGTACTTC. Combining the CDR3 with reference TRBV19 and TRBJ2-5 gives the whole variable domain DGGITQSPKYLFRKEGQNVTLSCEQNLNHDAMYWYRQDPGQGLRLIYYSQIVNDFQKGDIAEGYSVSREKKESFPLTVTSAQKNPTAFYLCASSRLAGIQETQYFGPGTRLLVL.

The rearrangement uses TRBV5-4 and TRBJ1-4, with D possibly matching TRBD1 (6 bases). V lost 0 bases and J 6 bases, leaving 15 bases between the germline ends. The CDR3 spans 16 residues. From germline, CDR1 is SGHNT and CDR2 YYREEE (reference sequence). In nucleotides, the CDR3 is TGTGCCAGCAGCTTGGGCGGGGGGGCGCAGCATGAAAAACTGTTTTTT. Translated: CASSLGGGAQHEKLFF.

CDR3 amino acids: CSVDVRRSGRGMGKTQYF. Written as DNA, the CDR3 is TGCAGCGTTGATGTGAGGAGAAGCGGGAGGGGGATGGGAAAGACCCAGTACTTC. V is TRBV29-1 and J is TRBJ2-5, with 10 nucleotides matching TRBD2. Germline V CDR1 and CDR2: SQVTM, ANQGSEA. The junction had 19 bases not matched to a gene; V was cut back by 3 bases and J by 6 bases. The CDR3 consists of 18 residues.

The chain combines TRBV29-1 with TRBJ1-2; the D is unclear. Germline V gives CDR1 SQVTM, CDR2 ANQGSEA. CDR3 length: 13 amino acids. V lost 1 base to trimming and J lost 4 bases, with 10 bases between them. DNA for the CDR3: TGCAGCGTTGAAGGGCAGGCTCTCTATGGCTACACCTTC. Residues: CSVEGQALYGYTF.

The chain is built from TRBV29-1 and TRBJ1-2; D uncertain. V gave up 4 bases and J gave up 8 bases, with 14 bases separating them. Germline V lookup: CDR1 SQVTM, CDR2 ANQGSEA. The length of the CDR3 is 12 residues. This chain's CDR3 is CSVVFPGSGYTF. CDR3 nucleotides: TGCAGCGTTGTTTTCCCGGGCAGCGGCTACACCTTC. The full variable domain, its missing parts supplied by reference TRBV29-1 and TRBJ1-2, is SAVISQKPSRDICQRGTSLTIQCQVDSQVTMMFWYRQQPGQSLTLIATANQGSEATYESGFVIDKFPISRPNLTFSTLTVSNMSPEDSSIYLCSVVFPGSGYTFGSGTRLTVV.

This clone was found a few times. The chain uses TRBV4-2 and TRBJ1-5; 8 bases align to TRBD1. The CDR3 totals 16 residues. After removal of 4 bases from V and 2 bases from J, the junction contained 7 bases not matched to a gene. Per the germline V gene, CDR1 is LGHNA and CDR2 is YNFKEQ. For the CDR3, the DNA is TGTGCCAGCAGCCCCTCTTTGACAGGGGGCAATCAGCCCCAGCATTTT. Encoded protein: CASSPSLTGGNQPQHF.

This chain uses TRBV4-2 with TRBJ2-3; D not certain. This CDR3 has 14 amino acids. The germline V gene encodes CDR1 LGHNA and CDR2 YNFKEQ. The V end lost 4 bases, the J end lost 1 base, and 9 bases lay between the germline ends. The CDR3 reads CASSPSGGTDTQYF. The DNA of the CDR3 is TGTGCCAGCAGCCCTTCCGGAGGCACAGATACGCAGTATTTT.